The next 12 T cell receptor beta chains were all read from a single sample in a study of shared clonotypes between healthy human individuals. The data were produced by immunoSEQ multiplex PCR, yet TCRdb's version contains in-frame clones alone and is incomplete. The sample consists of about 2.4 million clones, roughly nine tenths of them appearing once. The specimen sequenced was naive CD4+ T cells sorted from blood. The subset is: CD45RA+ positively selected. Every receptor here comes from a man aged 18 to 29 in good health.

The chain carries TRBV10-2 and TRBJ2-1; 8 nucleotides line up with TRBD2. CDR1 WSHSY and CDR2 SAAADI come from the germline V gene. The junction had 8 bases not matched to a gene; V was cut back by 6 bases and J by 1 base. The CDR3 sequence is 16 residues long. CDR3: CASRNPGGPSYNEQFF. In nucleotides, the CDR3 is TGCGCCAGCAGAAACCCGGGAGGGCCTTCCTACAATGAGCAGTTCTTC.

This CDR3 reads CASRRQVSSIEQFF. The DNA for the CDR3 is TGTGCCAGTAGACGACAGGTGTCGTCCATTGAGCAGTTCTTC. This sequence joins TRBV2 and TRBJ2-1, with D possibly matching TRBD1 (6 bases). CDR1 is SNHLY and CDR2 is FYNNEI in the germline V gene. The CDR3 is 14 amino acids. V was trimmed by 9 bases and J by 9 bases, leaving 21 bases between them.

The chain combines TRBV27 with TRBJ2-7; 10 nucleotides line up with TRBD1. Germline values: CDR1 MNHEY, CDR2 SMNVEV (reference sequence). There are 15 residues in the CDR3. J lost 4 bases, V lost 6 bases, and 9 bases had no gene match. CDR3 sequence (DNA): TGTGCCAGCAGGACAGCGGGACAGGGGTTTTACGAGCAGTACTTC. Its translation: CASRTAGQGFYEQYF.

This clone was observed a single time. The V call is TRBV12-5, the J call TRBJ2-5; 7 bases are shared with TRBD1. V dropped 1 base and J dropped 3; count of bases not matched to a gene: 14. The CDR3 is 18 amino acids. Germline assignment: CDR1 LGHNT and CDR2 FRNRAP. The CDR3 DNA follows: TGTGCTAGTGGTTTGGGACCGAAACAGGGGTCAACGAAAGAGACCCAGTACTTC. Amino acids: CASGLGPKQGSTKETQYF.

The chain links TRBV29-1 to TRBJ2-5; TRBD1 aligns across 7 bases. The CDR3 contains 16 residues. Germline V lookup: CDR1 SQVTM, CDR2 ANQGSEA. Trimming took 2 bases from V and 4 from J; bases not matched to a gene: 13. In nucleotides, the CDR3 is TGCAGCGTTGAAAGAGAGTACAGGGGATCGGGAGAGACCCAGTACTTC. Its protein product is CSVEREYRGSGETQYF.

V usage is TRBV7-9 and J usage is TRBJ2-5, with TRBD2 identical over 13 bases. CDR1 SEHNR and CDR2 FQNEAQ come from the germline V gene (reference sequence). The CDR3 runs to 19 residues. Germline trimming cut 4 bases from V and 0 bases from J; bases unmatched to any gene: 11. CDR3 residues: CASSSPPGLAGKYQETQYF. As DNA, the CDR3 is TGTGCCAGCAGCTCCCCCCCGGGACTAGCGGGAAAGTACCAAGAGACCCAGTACTTC. Supplemented by reference TRBV7-9 and TRBJ2-5, the full variable domain reads DTGVSQNPRHKITKRGQNVTFRCDPISEHNRLYWYRQTLGQGPEFLTYFQNEAQLEKSRLLSDRFSAERPKGSFSTLEIQRTEQGDSAMYLCASSSPPGLAGKYQETQYFGPGTRLLVL.

V gene TRBV10-3 combines with J gene TRBJ1-6; no definite D call. The CDR3 has 13 residues. V was clipped by 9 bases and J by 7 bases, with 13 bases between them. Germline V gene sequence: CDR1 ENHRY, CDR2 SYGVKD. CDR3 coding DNA: TGTGCCATAAAGGAGGTCGGCAATTCACCCCTCCACTTT. It translates to CAIKEVGNSPLHF.

The genes are TRBV5-1 and TRBJ2-7; a possible D gene is TRBD1 (5 bases). The CDR3 covers 12 residues. Germline CDR1 is SGHRS and CDR2 is YFSETQ. V gave up 5 bases and J gave up 5 bases, with 11 bases separating them. The CDR3 DNA reads as TGCGCCAGCAGTACAGGTGGCGACGAGCAGTACTTC. As protein: CASSTGGDEQYF. Filled out from reference TRBV5-1 and TRBJ2-7, the complete variable domain reads KAGVTQTPRYLIKTRGQQVTLSCSPISGHRSVSWYQQTPGQGLQFLFEYFSETQRNKGNFPGRFSGRQFSNSRSEMNVSTLELGDSALYLCASSTGGDEQYFGPGTRLTVT.

The genes are TRBV6-5 and TRBJ2-7; perhaps D is TRBD1 or TRBD2 (6 bases each). Germline V gene sequence: CDR1 MNHEY, CDR2 SVGAGI. This CDR3 is built from 15 residues. The V end lost 2 bases, the J end lost 3 bases, and 14 bases lay between the germline ends. CDR3 DNA: TGTGCCAGCAGTTACGTTGGGGGGCGGAACTACGAGCAGTACTTC. The encoded protein is CASSYVGGRNYEQYF.

The chain combines TRBV5-6 with TRBJ1-6, with no clear D. The V end lost 0 bases, the J end lost 7 bases, and 8 bases lay between the germline ends. CDR1 and CDR2 from the germline V gene are SGHDT and YYEEEE. The length of the CDR3 is 14 residues. The CDR3, as DNA: TGTGCCAGCAGCTTGGCCTGGTTCAATTCACCCCTCCACTTT. It yields the protein CASSLAWFNSPLHF.

A single count supports this clone. The chain joins TRBV28 to TRBJ2-5, with D perhaps matching TRBD1 (6 bases). Gene TRBJ2-7 matches the end of the DNA better, so the J call may be wrong. CDR1 and CDR2 (germline): MDHEN, SYDVKM. CDR3 length: 14 amino acids. DNA of the CDR3: TGTGCCAGCAGTACTCCGGACAGCTCCTACGAGCAGTACTTC. It yields the protein CASSTPDSSYEQYF.

This chain connects TRBV28 to TRBJ1-3; the D gene is possibly TRBD1 (5 bases). This CDR3 region has 16 residues. The ends were cut back, 5 bases at V and 0 bases at J, with 14 bases in the middle. Germline loops: CDR1 MDHEN, CDR2 SYDVKM. This CDR3 is CASSTPRVGSGNTIYF. The CDR3 DNA follows: TGTGCCAGCAGTACCCCCAGGGTTGGCTCTGGAAACACCATATATTTT. Filled out from reference TRBV28 and TRBJ1-3, the complete variable domain reads DVKVTQSSRYLVKRTGEKVFLECVQDMDHENMFWYRQDPGLGLRLIYFSYDVKMKEKGDIPEGYSVSREKKERFSLILESASTNQTSMYLCASSTPRVGSGNTIYFGEGSWLTVV.